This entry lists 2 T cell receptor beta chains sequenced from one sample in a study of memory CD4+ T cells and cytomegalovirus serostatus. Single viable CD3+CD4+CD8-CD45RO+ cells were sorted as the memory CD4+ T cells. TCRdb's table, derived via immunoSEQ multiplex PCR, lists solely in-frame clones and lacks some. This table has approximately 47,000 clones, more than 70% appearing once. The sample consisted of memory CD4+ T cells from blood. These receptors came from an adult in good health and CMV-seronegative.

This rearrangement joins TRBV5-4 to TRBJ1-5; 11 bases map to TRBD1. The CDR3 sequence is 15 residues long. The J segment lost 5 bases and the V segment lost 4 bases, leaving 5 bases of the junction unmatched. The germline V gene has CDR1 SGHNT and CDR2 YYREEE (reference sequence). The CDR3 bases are TGTGCCAGCAGCCCAGGACAGGGGGCTGATCAGCCCCAGCATTTT. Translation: CASSPGQGADQPQHF. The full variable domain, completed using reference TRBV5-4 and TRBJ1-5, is ETGVTQSPTHLIKTRGQQVTLRCSSQSGHNTVSWYQQALGQGPQFIFQYYREEENGRGNFPPRFSGLQFPNYSSELNVNALELDDSALYLCASSPGQGADQPQHFGDGTRLSIL.

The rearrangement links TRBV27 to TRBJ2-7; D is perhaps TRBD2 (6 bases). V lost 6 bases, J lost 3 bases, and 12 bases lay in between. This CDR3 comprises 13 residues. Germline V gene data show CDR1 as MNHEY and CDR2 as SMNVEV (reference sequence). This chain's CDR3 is CASREGSSYEQYF. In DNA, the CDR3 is TGTGCCAGCAGGGAGGGATCGAGCTACGAGCAGTACTTC.